These T cell receptor beta chains were read from a single sample in a study of identical twins. TCRdb reanalysed the 5' RACE reads using MiXCR and keeps one entry per CDR3 protein. The sample shows hundreds of thousands of distinct CDR3 sequences, around 6.1% of them seen only once. What was sequenced was naive T cells sorted from blood. These receptors were taken from a man aged 18 to 30 in good health. Both conserved end residues are part of each CDR3. Fields, in order: D gene, clone size, V gene, J gene, CDR3 protein, CDR3 DNA. The D gene is left open where the match is weak. Clone size is not always given. Where it is, it says once, few, many or a class for expanded clones.

.	many	TRBV2	TRBJ2-3	CASSRRLSDTQYF	TGTGCCAGCAGTCGTCGACTCTCAGATACGCAGTATTTT
.	few	TRBV21-1	TRBJ2-2	CASSKQGNDGELFF	TGTGCCAGCAGCAAACAGGGGAATGACGGGGAGCTGTTTTTT
.	many	TRBV7-9	TRBJ1-5	CASSLGPVEPQHF	TGTGCCAGCAGCTTAGGACCGGTTGAGCCCCAGCATTTT
.	many	TRBV3-1	TRBJ1-2	CASSPRQESGYTF	TGTGCCAGCAGCCCTAGACAAGAAAGTGGCTACACCTTC
TRBD1	few	TRBV6-5	TRBJ2-7	CASSYTERQGYEQYF	TGTGCCAGCAGTTACACCGAAAGACAGGGGTACGAGCAGTACTTC
.	many	TRBV20-1	TRBJ2-2	CSARLAGAIPTSSNTGELFF	TGCAGTGCTAGATTGGCAGGGGCAATCCCTACCTCCTCGAACACCGGGGAGCTGTTTTTT
TRBD1	few	TRBV4-1	TRBJ1-2	CASSQPLTGGAGGYTF	TGCGCCAGCAGCCAACCTCTGACAGGGGGCGCGGGCGGCTACACCTTC
.	few	TRBV6-5	TRBJ2-5	CASSYKVGGQETQYF	TGTGCCAGCAGTTACAAGGTCGGGGGCCAAGAGACCCAGTACTTC
TRBD2	many	TRBV4-2	TRBJ2-5	CASSQDLPSGNTETQYF	TGTGCCAGCAGCCAAGATCTGCCTAGCGGGAACACGGAGACCCAGTACTTC
.	few	TRBV7-6	TRBJ1-2	CASSLARGTGGYTF	TGTGCCAGCAGCTTAGCGAGGGGGACGGGCGGCTACACCTTC
.	few	TRBV19	TRBJ1-5	CASSIVGYNQPQHF	TGTGCCAGTAGTATCGTGGGCTACAATCAGCCCCAGCATTTT
.	many	TRBV5-1	TRBJ1-5	CASSLEQNQPQHF	TGCGCCAGCAGCTTGGAACAGAATCAGCCCCAGCATTTT
.	.	TRBV7-9	TRBJ1-1	CASTRSAGPPYTEAFF	TGTGCCAGCACCCGTTCCGCAGGGCCCCCCTACACTGAAGCTTTCTTT
.	.	TRBV7-9	TRBJ1-6	CASSPSEGVNSPLHF	TGTGCCAGCAGCCCCTCCGAGGGTGTGAATTCACCCCTCCACTTT
TRBD2	few	TRBV29-1	TRBJ2-2	CSVLFSGRPGELFF	TGCAGCGTTCTCTTTAGCGGGAGACCCGGGGAGCTGTTTTTT
.	few	TRBV29-1	TRBJ2-2	CSVAPGQNTGELFF	TGCAGCGTGGCGCCGGGACAGAACACCGGGGAGCTGTTTTTT
.	few	TRBV28	TRBJ2-7	CASSFGTSLYEQYF	TGTGCCAGCAGTTTCGGAACTAGTCTCTACGAGCAGTACTTC
TRBD1	many	TRBV10-3	TRBJ1-3	CAISAREGASGNTIYF	TGTGCCATCAGTGCGCGTGAGGGGGCTTCTGGAAACACCATATATTTT
TRBD2	few	TRBV25-1	TRBJ2-3	CASSARLAASTDTQYF	TGTGCCAGCAGTGCAAGACTAGCGGCTAGCACAGATACGCAGTATTTT
.	many	TRBV20-1	TRBJ1-6	CSASIVGVLNSPLHF	TGCAGTGCTAGTATAGTGGGGGTTTTAAATTCACCCCTCCACTTT
.	many	TRBV18	TRBJ2-1	CASSPGWRAYNEQFF	TGTGCCAGCTCACCTGGGTGGCGGGCGTACAATGAGCAGTTCTTC
TRBD2	few	TRBV5-1	TRBJ2-3	CASSLGHGRPIDTQYF	TGCGCCAGCAGCTTGGGGCACGGGAGGCCTATCGATACGCAGTATTTT
TRBD1	.	TRBV15	TRBJ2-7	CATSRVVGTGAYEQYF	TGTGCCACCAGCAGAGTAGTTGGGACAGGGGCCTACGAGCAGTACTTC
.	many	TRBV7-2	TRBJ1-2	CASSLGPEIYGYTF	TGTGCCAGCAGCTTAGGTCCGGAGATCTATGGCTACACCTTC
.	many	TRBV7-2	TRBJ2-7	CASSLTPSYEQYF	TGTGCCAGCAGCCTTACGCCTTCCTACGAGCAGTACTTC
.	many	TRBV10-3	TRBJ2-3	CAISEGVGRVDTQYF	TGTGCCATCAGTGAGGGGGTGGGCCGAGTAGATACGCAGTATTTT
TRBD1	many	TRBV15	TRBJ2-5	CATSPRTGKETQYF	TGTGCCACCAGCCCCAGGACAGGGAAAGAGACCCAGTACTTC
.	.	TRBV14	TRBJ1-2	CASSGLLVGGYTF	TGTGCCAGCAGCGGTTTGTTGGTTGGGGGCTACACCTTC
.	many	TRBV12-3/TRBV12-4	TRBJ2-4	CASSPSPPIQYF	TGTGCCAGCAGCCCCTCGCCCCCCATTCAGTACTTC
.	.	TRBV4-2	TRBJ1-2	CASSPPPLGGKQGYGYTF	TGTGCCAGCAGCCCCCCACCGTTGGGCGGGAAACAGGGCTATGGCTACACCTTC
.	few	TRBV11-2	TRBJ2-4	CASSPGYRSIAKNIQYF	TGTGCCAGCAGCCCCGGCTACAGGTCGATAGCCAAAAACATTCAGTACTTC
.	few	TRBV10-3	TRBJ1-5	CAISEDGVSRPQHF	TGTGCCATCAGTGAAGATGGGGTTTCGAGGCCCCAGCATTTT
TRBD1	many	TRBV12-3/TRBV12-4	TRBJ2-7	CASSLRDRYNEQYF	TGTGCCAGCAGTTTACGGGACAGGTATAACGAGCAGTACTTC
.	many	TRBV18	TRBJ2-2	CASSPPGLSNTGELFF	TGTGCCAGCTCACCACCCGGGCTATCGAACACCGGGGAGCTGTTTTTT
.	few	TRBV18	TRBJ2-1	CASSPPRGTDSYNEQFF	TGTGCCAGCTCACCACCCCGGGGGACTGACTCCTACAATGAGCAGTTCTTC
TRBD1	many	TRBV20-1	TRBJ2-5	CSARGTGALETQYF	TGCAGTGCTAGAGGGACAGGGGCTTTGGAGACCCAGTACTTC
TRBD1	.	TRBV11-2	TRBJ2-5	CASSTGLATGGPQETQYF	TGTGCCAGCAGCACCGGGTTAGCGACAGGGGGTCCCCAAGAGACCCAGTACTTC
TRBD1	.	TRBV12-3/TRBV12-4	TRBJ2-3	CASSLTGANDTQYF	TGTGCCAGCAGCCTGACAGGGGCGAACGATACGCAGTATTTT
TRBD1	many	TRBV4-1	TRBJ1-1	CASSQMTGLNTEAFF	TGCGCCAGCAGCCAGATGACAGGGTTAAACACTGAAGCTTTCTTT
.	.	TRBV9	TRBJ2-1	CASSVTGEYNEQFF	TGTGCCAGCAGCGTAACTGGAGAGTACAATGAGCAGTTCTTC
.	few	TRBV6-2/TRBV6-3	TRBJ2-3	CASSYRKRKSTDTQYF	TGTGCCAGCAGTTACCGGAAGCGGAAAAGCACAGATACGCAGTATTTT
TRBD1	.	TRBV18	TRBJ1-1	CASSRRGREEIGAFF	TGTGCCAGCTCACGAAGGGGGCGCGAAGAAATTGGAGCTTTCTTT
TRBD1	many	TRBV11-2	TRBJ1-6	CASSLGQLGDSGMNSPLHF	TGTGCCAGCAGCTTAGGTCAGTTGGGGGACAGCGGGATGAATTCACCCCTCCACTTT
.	.	TRBV29-1	TRBJ2-1	CSVAAYPYNEQFF	TGCAGCGTCGCAGCTTATCCCTACAATGAGCAGTTCTTC
.	few	TRBV3-1	TRBJ2-4	CASSQGQGPIQYF	TGTGCCAGCAGCCAAGGGCAGGGCCCCATTCAGTACTTC
.	.	TRBV5-1	TRBJ1-1	CASSLVQEGRTEAFF	TGCGCCAGCAGCTTGGTCCAGGAAGGGCGCACTGAAGCTTTCTTT
.	few	TRBV18	TRBJ2-3	CASSRLQGPARTDTQYF	TGTGCCAGCTCCAGGCTCCAGGGACCTGCTCGCACAGATACGCAGTATTTT
TRBD2	.	TRBV4-1	TRBJ2-1	CASSQDLFGRAHYNEQFF	TGCGCCAGCAGCCAAGATCTTTTTGGGAGGGCTCACTACAATGAGCAGTTCTTC
.	many	TRBV20-1	TRBJ2-1	CSARARLKKGSSYNEQFF	TGCAGTGCTAGAGCTCGTCTAAAAAAGGGGAGCTCCTACAATGAGCAGTTCTTC
.	.	TRBV18	TRBJ2-5	CASSPPAFTQETQYF	TGTGCCAGCTCACCCCCGGCGTTCACACAAGAGACCCAGTACTTC